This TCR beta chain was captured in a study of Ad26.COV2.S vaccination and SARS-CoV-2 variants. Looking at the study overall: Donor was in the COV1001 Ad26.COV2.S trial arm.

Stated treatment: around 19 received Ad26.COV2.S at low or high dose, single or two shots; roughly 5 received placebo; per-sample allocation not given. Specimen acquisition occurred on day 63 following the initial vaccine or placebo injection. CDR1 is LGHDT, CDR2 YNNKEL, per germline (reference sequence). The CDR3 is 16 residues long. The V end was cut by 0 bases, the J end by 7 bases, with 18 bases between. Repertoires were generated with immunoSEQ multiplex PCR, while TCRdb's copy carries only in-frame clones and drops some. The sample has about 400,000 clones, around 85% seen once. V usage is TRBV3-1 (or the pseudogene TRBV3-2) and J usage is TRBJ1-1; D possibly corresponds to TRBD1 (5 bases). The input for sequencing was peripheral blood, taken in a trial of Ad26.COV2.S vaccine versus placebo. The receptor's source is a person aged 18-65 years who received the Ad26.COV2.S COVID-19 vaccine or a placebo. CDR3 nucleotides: TGTGCCAGCAGCCAAGATGGGGCGATAGGAGCGGGTGAAGCTTTCTTT. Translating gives CASSQDGAIGAGEAFF.